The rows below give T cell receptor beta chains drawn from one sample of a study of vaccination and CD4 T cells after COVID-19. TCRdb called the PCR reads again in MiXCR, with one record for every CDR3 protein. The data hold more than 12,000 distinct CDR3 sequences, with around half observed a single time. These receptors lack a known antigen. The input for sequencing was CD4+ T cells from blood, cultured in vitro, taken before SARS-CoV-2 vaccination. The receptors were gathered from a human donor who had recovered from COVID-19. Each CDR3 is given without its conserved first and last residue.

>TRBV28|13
ATRALRQGNQPQH
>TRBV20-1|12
SASGLEPTGELF
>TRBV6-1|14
ASMKGRDIITYGYT
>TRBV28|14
ASSLPYPANTGELF
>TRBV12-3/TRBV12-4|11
ASSSAGTYEQY
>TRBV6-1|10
ASTSGIGQQY
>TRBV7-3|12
ASSLDRENSPLH
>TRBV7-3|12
ASSLMTVAGELF
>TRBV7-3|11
ASSLQGNTEAF
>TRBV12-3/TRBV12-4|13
ASSPRQGMWTEAF
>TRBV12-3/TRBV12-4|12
ASSLTGGNQPQH
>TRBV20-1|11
SAQDTLQLGYT
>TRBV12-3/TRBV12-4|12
ASSFLAGDYEQY
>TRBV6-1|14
ASRPGQGGYNTEAF
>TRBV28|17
ASSSGTSGSYVFSYEQY
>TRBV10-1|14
ASSESKGRASYEQY
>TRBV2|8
ASSLYEQY
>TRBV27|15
ASSLAGVGFQQETQY
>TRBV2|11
ATKTRDNSPLH
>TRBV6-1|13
ASSVGQGEGSPLH
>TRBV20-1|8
SASPYEQF
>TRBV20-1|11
SAIKTSPRAQY